This T cell receptor (beta chain) was sequenced for a study of blood T cell repertoires in COVID-19. Looking at the study overall: Acute and convalescent COVID-19 samples came from the United States, Italy and Spain. Sample material is recorded as cDNA or gDNA derived from T cells, B-cell-depleted T cells, or PBMCs.

Per the study methods: Estimated nucleated cell counts came from reference gene primer amplification. Libraries were prepared by immunoSEQ multiplex PCR; TCRdb keeps only in-frame clonotypes and omits some of them. V and J calls and clone size are copied from that table; D and trimming were computed from the DNA. The data hold approximately 360,000 clones, with around 90% observed a single time. The sequence was obtained from a man aged 18 to 29 with active or convalescent COVID-19. The specimen was peripheral blood.

The CDR3 protein is CASGSSGQGNIQYF. The CDR3 DNA is TGTGCCAGCGGCAGCAGTGGACAGGGGAACATTCAGTACTTC. The chain is built from TRBV9 and TRBJ2-4, with 9 bases lining up with TRBD1. The CDR3 covers 14 residues. The J segment lost 7 bases and the V segment lost 7 bases, leaving 9 bases of the junction unmatched. Looked up from germline, CDR1 is SGDLS and CDR2 is YYNGEE.